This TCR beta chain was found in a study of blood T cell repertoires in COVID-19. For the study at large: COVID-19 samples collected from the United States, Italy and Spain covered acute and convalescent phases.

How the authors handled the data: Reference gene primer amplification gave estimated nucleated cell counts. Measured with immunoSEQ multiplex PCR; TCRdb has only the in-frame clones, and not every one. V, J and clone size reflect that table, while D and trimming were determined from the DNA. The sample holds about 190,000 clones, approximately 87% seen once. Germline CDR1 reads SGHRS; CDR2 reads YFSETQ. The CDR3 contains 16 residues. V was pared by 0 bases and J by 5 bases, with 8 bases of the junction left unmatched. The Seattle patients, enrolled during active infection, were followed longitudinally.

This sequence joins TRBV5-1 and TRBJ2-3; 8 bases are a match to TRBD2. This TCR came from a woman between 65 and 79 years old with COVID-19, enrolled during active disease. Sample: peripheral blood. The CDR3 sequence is CASSLDGQAGVDTQYF. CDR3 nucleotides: TGCGCCAGCAGCTTGGACGGCCAAGCGGGAGTAGATACGCAGTATTTT.